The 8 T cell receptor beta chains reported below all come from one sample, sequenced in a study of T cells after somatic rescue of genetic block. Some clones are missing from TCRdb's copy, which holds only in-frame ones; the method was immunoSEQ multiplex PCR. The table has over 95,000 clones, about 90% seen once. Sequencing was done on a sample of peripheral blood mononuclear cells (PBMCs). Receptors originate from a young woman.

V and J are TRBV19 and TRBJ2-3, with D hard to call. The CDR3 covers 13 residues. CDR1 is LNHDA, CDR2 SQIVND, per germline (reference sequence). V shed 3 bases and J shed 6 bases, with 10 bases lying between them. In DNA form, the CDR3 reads TGTGCCAGTAGTATCCAGTCTCGGGATACGCAGTATTTT. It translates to CASSIQSRDTQYF.

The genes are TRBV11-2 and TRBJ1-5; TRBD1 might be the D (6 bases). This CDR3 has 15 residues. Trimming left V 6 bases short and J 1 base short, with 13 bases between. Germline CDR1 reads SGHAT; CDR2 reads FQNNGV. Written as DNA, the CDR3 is TGTGCCAGCAGTCCCACAGGGTGGAGCAATCAGCCCCAGCATTTT. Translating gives CASSPTGWSNQPQHF.

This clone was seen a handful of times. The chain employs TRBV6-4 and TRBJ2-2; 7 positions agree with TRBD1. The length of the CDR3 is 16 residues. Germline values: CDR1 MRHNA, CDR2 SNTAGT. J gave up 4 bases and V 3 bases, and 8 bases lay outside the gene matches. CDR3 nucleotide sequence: TGTGCCAGCAGTGAATCGACAGGGATGGGCACCGGGGAGCTGTTTTTT. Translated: CASSESTGMGTGELFF.

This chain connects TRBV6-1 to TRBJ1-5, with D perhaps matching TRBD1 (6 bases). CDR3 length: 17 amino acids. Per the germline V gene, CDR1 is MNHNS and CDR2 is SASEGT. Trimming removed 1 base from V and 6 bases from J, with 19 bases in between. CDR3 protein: CASSEVKGVWNGQPQHF. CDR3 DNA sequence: TGTGCCAGCAGTGAAGTAAAGGGGGTATGGAACGGTCAGCCCCAGCATTTT.

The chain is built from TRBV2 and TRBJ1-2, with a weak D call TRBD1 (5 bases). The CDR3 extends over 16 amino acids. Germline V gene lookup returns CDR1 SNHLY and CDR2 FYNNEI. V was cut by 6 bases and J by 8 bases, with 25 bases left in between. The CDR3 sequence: CASSPNRLTDLEGYTF. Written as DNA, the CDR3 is TGTGCCAGCAGCCCAAACCGCCTGACAGACCTGGAAGGCTACACCTTC.

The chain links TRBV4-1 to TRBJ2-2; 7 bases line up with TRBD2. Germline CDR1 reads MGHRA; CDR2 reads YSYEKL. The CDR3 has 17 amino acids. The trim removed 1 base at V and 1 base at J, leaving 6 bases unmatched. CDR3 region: CASSQGRGRVNTGELFF. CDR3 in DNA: TGCGCCAGCAGCCAAGGGAGAGGGAGGGTGAACACCGGGGAGCTGTTTTTT.

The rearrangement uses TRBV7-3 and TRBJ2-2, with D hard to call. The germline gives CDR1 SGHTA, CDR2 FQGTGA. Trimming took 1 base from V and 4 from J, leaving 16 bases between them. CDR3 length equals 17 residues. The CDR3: CASSLIPPPGSTGELFF. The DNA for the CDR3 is TGTGCCAGCAGCTTAATTCCCCCCCCAGGCTCCACCGGGGAGCTGTTTTTT.

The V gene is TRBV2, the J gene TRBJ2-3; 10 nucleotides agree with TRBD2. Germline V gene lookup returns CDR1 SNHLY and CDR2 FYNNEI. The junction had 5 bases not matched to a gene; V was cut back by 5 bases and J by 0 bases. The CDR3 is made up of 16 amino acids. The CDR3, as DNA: TGTGCCAGCAGTATCCGACTAGCGGGCAGCACAGATACGCAGTATTTT. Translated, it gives CASSIRLAGSTDTQYF.